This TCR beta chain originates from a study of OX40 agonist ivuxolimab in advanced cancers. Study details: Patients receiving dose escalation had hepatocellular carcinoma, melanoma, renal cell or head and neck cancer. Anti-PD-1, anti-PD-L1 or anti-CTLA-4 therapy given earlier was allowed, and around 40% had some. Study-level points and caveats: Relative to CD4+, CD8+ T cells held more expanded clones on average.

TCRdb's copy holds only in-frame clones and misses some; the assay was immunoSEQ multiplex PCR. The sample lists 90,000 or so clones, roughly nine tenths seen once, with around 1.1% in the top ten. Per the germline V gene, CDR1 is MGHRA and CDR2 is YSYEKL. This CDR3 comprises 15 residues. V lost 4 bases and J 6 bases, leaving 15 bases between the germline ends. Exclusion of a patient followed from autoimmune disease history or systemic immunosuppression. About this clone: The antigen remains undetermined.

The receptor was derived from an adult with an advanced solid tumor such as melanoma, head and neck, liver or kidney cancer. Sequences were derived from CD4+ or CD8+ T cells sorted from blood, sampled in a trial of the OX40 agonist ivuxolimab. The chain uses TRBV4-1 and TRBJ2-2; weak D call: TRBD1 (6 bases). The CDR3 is CASSRDTVAPGELFF. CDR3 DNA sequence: TGCGCCAGCAGCCGGGACACGGTCGCCCCCGGGGAGCTGTTTTTT.